This TCR beta chain emerged from a study of early T cells in non-severe SARS-CoV-2 infection. Background on the study: The sequenced material was bulk RNA from unsorted whole blood, and its chains were unpaired.

From the 5' RACE reads, TCRdb called clonotypes with MiXCR, one entry per CDR3 protein. The table lists fewer than 100,000 distinct CDR3 sequences, around 13% of them singletons. This clonotype was seen many times. As yet, its antigen is unknown. The CDR3 is made up of 13 amino acids. In germline, CDR1 is MNHEY, CDR2 SVGAGI. Trimming left V 0 bases short and J 12 bases short, with 9 bases between. The study's findings and limits: VDJdb matching skewed toward anti-spike CD8 responses, missing private and CD4 specificities.

This chain uses TRBV6-5 with TRBJ1-6, with D uncertain. The receptor was isolated from an adult who was a healthcare worker with PCR-confirmed SARS-CoV-2 infection or an uninfected control (not recorded which). Sample: whole blood. The CDR3 nucleotides are TGTGCCAGCAGTTACTCGTGGAAGGAACCCCTCCACTTT. Encoded protein: CASSYSWKEPLHF.